This T cell receptor (beta chain) originates from a study of neurological immune-mediated disorders. The CDR3 extends over 14 amino acids. Germline CDR1 and CDR2: SGHRS and YFSETQ. The ends were cut back, 4 bases at V and 7 bases at J, with 15 bases in the middle. This clonotype was seen at least ten times. 5'RACE with 10-nucleotide random UMIs generated the cDNA. Using its own MiXCR run on the 5' RACE reads, TCRdb lists one record per CDR3 protein. This sample has roughly 42,000 distinct CDR3 sequences, with less than 15% found just once. The time point here: longitudinal time-point 3. The TCR was taken from a man aged 25 to 45 in good health. The chain links TRBV5-1 to TRBJ1-3; no firm D call. Material for sequencing was PBMCs. CDR3 in DNA: TGCGCCAGCAGCCCCATCCCAGGAGCCAACACCATATATTTT. Its translation is CASSPIPGANTIYF.